This TCR beta chain was recovered during a study of STAT3 mutations in large granular lymphocyte leukemia. Study-level background: More than half of T-LGLL patients received immunosuppressive therapy.

In the case of this clone: The antigen remains undetermined.

The V end was cut by 6 bases, the J end by 2 bases, with 14 bases between. Germline assignment: CDR1 SGHRS and CDR2 YFSETQ. This CDR3 spans 14 amino acids. Study results and limitations: In T-cell large granular lymphocyte leukemia, about half of patients showed multiple immunodominant subclonotypes.

Profiled with immunoSEQ multiplex PCR; TCRdb holds only in-frame clones, not every one. The sample yields under 10,000 clones, 85% to 90% seen once. The chain recombines TRBV5-1 with TRBJ2-5; maybe TRBD2 (5 bases). The material sequenced was peripheral blood mononuclear cells. The clonotype comes from a man older than 75 with T-cell large granular lymphocyte leukemia. Some clones in this sample may be carry-over from other donors' samples. The CDR3: CASTHRTQQETQYF. CDR3 DNA sequence: TGCGCCAGCACCCACCGGACTCAGCAAGAGACCCAGTACTTC.